This TCR beta chain came from a study of response to subunit inactivated influenza vaccine. Only a few counts were recorded for this clonotype. MiXCR was run by TCRdb on the RT-PCR reads, yielding one entry per CDR3 protein. The data hold approximately 500,000 distinct CDR3 sequences, with around 15% observed a single time. The CDR3 length is 17 residues. With 0 bases clipped from V and 3 bases from J, the junction kept 7 bases outside the gene matches. Germline V gene data show CDR1 as MNHEY and CDR2 as SVGEGT. V usage is TRBV6-2 or TRBV6-3 and J usage is TRBJ2-2, with 7 bases lining up with TRBD1. This TCR came from a man aged 50-59 years who received an inactivated influenza vaccine. The sequenced sample was PBMCs from blood, obtained roughly 13 days after vaccination. This chain's CDR3 is CASSYSVTGRYTGELFF. The CDR3 region has the DNA TGTGCCAGCAGTTACTCGGTGACAGGGCGATACACCGGGGAGCTGTTTTTT.